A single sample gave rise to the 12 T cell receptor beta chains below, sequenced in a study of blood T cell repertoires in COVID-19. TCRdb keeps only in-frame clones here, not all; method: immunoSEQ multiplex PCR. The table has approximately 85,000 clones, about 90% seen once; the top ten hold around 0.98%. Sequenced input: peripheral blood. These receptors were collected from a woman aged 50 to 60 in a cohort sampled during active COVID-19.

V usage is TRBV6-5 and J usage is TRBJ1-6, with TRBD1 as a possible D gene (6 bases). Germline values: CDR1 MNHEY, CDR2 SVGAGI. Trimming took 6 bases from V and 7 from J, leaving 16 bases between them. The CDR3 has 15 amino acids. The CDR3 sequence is CASSRGRGANSPLHF. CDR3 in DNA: TGTGCCAGCAGCAGGGGAAGAGGGGCAAATTCACCCCTCCACTTT.

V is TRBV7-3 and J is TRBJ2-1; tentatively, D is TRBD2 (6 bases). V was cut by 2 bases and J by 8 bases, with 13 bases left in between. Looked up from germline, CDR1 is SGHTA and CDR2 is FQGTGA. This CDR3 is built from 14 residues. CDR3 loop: CASSLGDSHDEQFF. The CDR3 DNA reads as TGTGCCAGCAGCTTAGGGGACTCCCACGATGAGCAGTTCTTC.

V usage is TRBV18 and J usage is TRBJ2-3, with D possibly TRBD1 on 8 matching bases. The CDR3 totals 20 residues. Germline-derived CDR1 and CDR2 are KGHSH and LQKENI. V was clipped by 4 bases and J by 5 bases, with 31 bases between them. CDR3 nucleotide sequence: TGTGCCAGCTCACAGGGACAGGTGGATTTTTACGGGAGGCCCGGAGATACGCAGTATTTT. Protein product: CASSQGQVDFYGRPGDTQYF. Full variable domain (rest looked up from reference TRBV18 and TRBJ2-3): NAGVMQNPRHLVRRRGQEARLRCSPMKGHSHVYWYRQLPEEGLKFMVYLQKENIIDESGMPKERFSAEFPKEGPSILRIQQVVRGDSAAYFCASSQGQVDFYGRPGDTQYFGPGTRLTVL.

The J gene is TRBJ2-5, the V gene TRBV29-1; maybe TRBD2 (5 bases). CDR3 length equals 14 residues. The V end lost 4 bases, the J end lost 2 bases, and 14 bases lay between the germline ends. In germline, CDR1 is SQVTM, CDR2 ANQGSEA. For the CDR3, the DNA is TGCAGCGTTGTTGGAGCAGCGGTTCAAGAGACCCAGTACTTC. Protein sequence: CSVVGAAVQETQYF.

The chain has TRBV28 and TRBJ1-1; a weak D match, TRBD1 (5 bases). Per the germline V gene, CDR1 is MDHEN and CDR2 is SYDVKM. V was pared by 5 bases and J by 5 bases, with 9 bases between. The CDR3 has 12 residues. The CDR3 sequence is CASSTGVTEAFF. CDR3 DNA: TGTGCCAGCAGTACAGGAGTGACTGAAGCTTTCTTT.

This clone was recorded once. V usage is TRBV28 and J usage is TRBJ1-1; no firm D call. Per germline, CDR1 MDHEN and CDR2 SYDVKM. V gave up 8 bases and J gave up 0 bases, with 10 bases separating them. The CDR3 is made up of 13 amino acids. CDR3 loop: CASLGLLNTEAFF. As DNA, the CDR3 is TGTGCCAGCCTCGGACTTTTGAACACTGAAGCTTTCTTT.

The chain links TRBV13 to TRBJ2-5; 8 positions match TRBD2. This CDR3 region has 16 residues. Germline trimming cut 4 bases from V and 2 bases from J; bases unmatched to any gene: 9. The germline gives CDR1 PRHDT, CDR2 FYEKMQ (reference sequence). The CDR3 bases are TGTGCCAGCAGCTCAAGAGCGGGAGTAAGGCAAGAGACCCAGTACTTC. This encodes CASSSRAGVRQETQYF.

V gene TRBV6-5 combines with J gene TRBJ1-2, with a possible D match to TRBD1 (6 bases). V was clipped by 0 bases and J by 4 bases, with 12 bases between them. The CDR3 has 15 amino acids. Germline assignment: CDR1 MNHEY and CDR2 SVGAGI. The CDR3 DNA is TGTGCCAGCAGTTACTCGACCGACAGGTTCTATGGCTACACCTTC. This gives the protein CASSYSTDRFYGYTF.

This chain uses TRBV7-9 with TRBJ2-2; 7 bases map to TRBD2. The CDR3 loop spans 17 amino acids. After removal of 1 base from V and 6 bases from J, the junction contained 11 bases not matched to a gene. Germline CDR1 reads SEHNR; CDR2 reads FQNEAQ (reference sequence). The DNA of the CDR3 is TGTGCCAGCAGCTTAGTGGTGCCTAGCGGTCGGGCCGGGGAGCTGTTTTTT. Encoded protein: CASSLVVPSGRAGELFF.

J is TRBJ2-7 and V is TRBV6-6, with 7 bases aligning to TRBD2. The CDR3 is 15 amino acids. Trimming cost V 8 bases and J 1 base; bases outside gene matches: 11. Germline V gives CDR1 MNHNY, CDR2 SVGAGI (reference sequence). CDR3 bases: TGTGCCAGCCGGGGCGGGAGCAGGAAATCCTACGAGCAGTACTTC. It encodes CASRGGSRKSYEQYF.

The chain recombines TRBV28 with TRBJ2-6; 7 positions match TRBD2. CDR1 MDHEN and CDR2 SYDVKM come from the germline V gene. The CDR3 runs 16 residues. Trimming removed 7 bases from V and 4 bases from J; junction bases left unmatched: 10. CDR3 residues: CASISPGGTGANVLTF. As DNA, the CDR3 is TGTGCCAGCATCTCCCCGGGGGGTACCGGGGCCAACGTCCTGACTTTC.

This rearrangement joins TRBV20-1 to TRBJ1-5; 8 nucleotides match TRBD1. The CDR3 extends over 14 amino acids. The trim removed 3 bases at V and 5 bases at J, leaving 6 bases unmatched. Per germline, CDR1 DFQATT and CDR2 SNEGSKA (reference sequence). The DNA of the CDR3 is TGCAGTGCTAGTCGTGGACAGGGATATCAGCCCCAGCATTTT. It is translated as CSASRGQGYQPQHF.